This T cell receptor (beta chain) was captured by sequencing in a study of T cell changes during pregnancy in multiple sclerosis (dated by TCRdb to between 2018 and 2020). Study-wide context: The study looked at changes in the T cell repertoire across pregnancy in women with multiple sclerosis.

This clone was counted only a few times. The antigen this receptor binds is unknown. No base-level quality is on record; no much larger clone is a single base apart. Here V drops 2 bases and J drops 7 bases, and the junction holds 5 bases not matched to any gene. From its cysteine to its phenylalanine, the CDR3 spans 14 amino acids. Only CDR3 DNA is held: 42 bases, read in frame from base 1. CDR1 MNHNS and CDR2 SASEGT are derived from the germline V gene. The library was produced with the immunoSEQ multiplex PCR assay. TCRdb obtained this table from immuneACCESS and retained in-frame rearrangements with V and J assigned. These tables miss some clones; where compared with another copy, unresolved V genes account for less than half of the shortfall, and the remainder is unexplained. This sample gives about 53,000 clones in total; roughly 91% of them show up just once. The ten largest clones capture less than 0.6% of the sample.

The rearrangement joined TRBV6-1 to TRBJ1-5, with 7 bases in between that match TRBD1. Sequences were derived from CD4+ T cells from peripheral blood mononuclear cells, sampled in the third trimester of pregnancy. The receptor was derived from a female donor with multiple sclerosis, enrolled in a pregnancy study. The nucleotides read TGTGCCAGCAGTGAAAGGGGGCTGGGGCAGCCCCAGCATTTT. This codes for CASSERGLGQPQHF.